The 6 T cell receptor beta chains in this list originate from one sample, sequenced in a study of Ad26.COV2.S vaccination and SARS-CoV-2 variants. As for treatment: roughly 19 received Ad26.COV2.S at low or high dose, single or two shots; about 5 received placebo; per-sample allocation not given. Collection of the samples took place on day 63 after the first injection of vaccine or placebo. Generated by immunoSEQ multiplex PCR, the TCRdb table keeps only in-frame clones and is missing some. The table shows roughly 500,000 clones, with approximately 92% occurring only once. This sample comprised peripheral blood, obtained in a trial of Ad26.COV2.S vaccine versus placebo. The origin of the receptors is a person aged 18-60 years who received the Ad26.COV2.S COVID-19 vaccine or a placebo.

The V gene is TRBV5-1, the J gene TRBJ2-3; 9 nucleotides match TRBD2. CDR1 and CDR2 from the germline V gene are SGHRS and YFSETQ. Unmatched junction bases numbered 4, after V lost 2 bases and J lost 6 bases. The CDR3 has 14 residues. The CDR3 DNA reads TGCGCCAGCAGCTTTCTTAGCGGGAGCGATACGCAGTATTTT. Its protein product is CASSFLSGSDTQYF.

The chain is built from TRBV5-1 and TRBJ2-5; the D is unclear. Deletions cut 2 bases from V and 2 bases from J, with 7 bases between. CDR1 is SGHRS and CDR2 is YFSETQ in the germline V gene. This CDR3 contains 13 residues. DNA for the CDR3: TGCGCCAGCAGCTTCCAGGTACAAGAGACCCAGTACTTC. Translated, it gives CASSFQVQETQYF. The full variable domain, with the rest looked up from reference TRBV5-1 and TRBJ2-5, is KAGVTQTPRYLIKTRGQQVTLSCSPISGHRSVSWYQQTPGQGLQFLFEYFSETQRNKGNFPGRFSGRQFSNSRSEMNVSTLELGDSALYLCASSFQVQETQYFGPGTRLLVL.

The chain is built from TRBV5-6 and TRBJ1-5; D gene unclear. This CDR3 is 13 amino acids long. Germline V CDR1 and CDR2: SGHDT, YYEEEE. The germline V and J ends were trimmed by 5 bases and 9 bases, with 15 bases remaining between them. This chain's CDR3 is CASSREGLGPQHF. Here the CDR3 DNA reads TGTGCCAGCAGTAGGGAGGGATTAGGGCCCCAGCATTTT.

This sequence joins TRBV4-2 and TRBJ2-6; D not resolved. The length of the CDR3 is 18 residues. V lost 4 bases and J lost 0, with 16 bases in between. The germline gives CDR1 LGHNA, CDR2 YNFKEQ. DNA of the CDR3: TGTGCCAGCAGCCCGGCTACCCAGTTTGTCTCTGGGGCCAACGTCCTGACTTTC. This sequence encodes CASSPATQFVSGANVLTF.

CDR3 region: CVRSLRGDNSPLHF. CDR3 nucleotide sequence: TGTGTCAGAAGCTTAAGAGGTGATAATTCACCCCTCCACTTT. The V call is TRBV7-5, the J call TRBJ1-6. TRBV7-5 is a pseudogene segment. This CDR3 contains 14 residues.

The chain carries TRBV5-6 and TRBJ2-7; D is undetermined. This CDR3 region has 13 residues. The V end was cut by 0 bases, the J end by 2 bases, with 6 bases between. The germline CDR1 and CDR2 sequences are SGHDT and YYEEEE. The CDR3 region is CASSLVDTYEQYF. CDR3 bases: TGTGCCAGCAGCTTGGTCGATACCTACGAGCAGTACTTC.